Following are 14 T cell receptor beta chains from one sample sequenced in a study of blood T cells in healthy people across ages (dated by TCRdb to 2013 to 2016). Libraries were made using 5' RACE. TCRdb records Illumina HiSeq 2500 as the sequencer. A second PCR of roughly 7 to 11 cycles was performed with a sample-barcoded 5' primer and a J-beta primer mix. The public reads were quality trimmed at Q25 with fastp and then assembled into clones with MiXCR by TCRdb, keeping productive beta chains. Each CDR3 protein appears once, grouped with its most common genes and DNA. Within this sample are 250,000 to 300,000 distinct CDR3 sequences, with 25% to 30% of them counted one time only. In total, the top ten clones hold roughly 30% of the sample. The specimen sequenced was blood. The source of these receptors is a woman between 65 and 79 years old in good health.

The CDR3 loop reads CSAMTLTGQEKLFF. For the CDR3, the DNA is TGCAGTGCTATGACACTTACCGGGCAGGAAAAACTGTTTTTT. The chain couples TRBV20-1 to TRBJ1-4; D is ambiguous. The CDR3 totals 14 residues. Deletions cut 4 bases from V and 8 bases from J, with 17 bases between. Germline values: CDR1 DFQATT, CDR2 SNEGSKA (reference sequence).

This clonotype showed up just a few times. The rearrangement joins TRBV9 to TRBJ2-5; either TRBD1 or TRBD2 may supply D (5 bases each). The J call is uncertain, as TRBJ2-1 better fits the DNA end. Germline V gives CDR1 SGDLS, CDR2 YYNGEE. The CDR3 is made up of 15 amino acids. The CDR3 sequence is CASSVGGRGGNEQFF. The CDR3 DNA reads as TGTGCCAGCAGCGTAGGGGGGAGAGGAGGCAATGAGCAGTTCTTC.

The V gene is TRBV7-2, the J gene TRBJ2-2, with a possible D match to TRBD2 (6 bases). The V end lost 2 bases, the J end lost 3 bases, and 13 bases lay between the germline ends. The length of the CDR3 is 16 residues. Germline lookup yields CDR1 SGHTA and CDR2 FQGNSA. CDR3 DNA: TGTGCCAGCAGCTTAACCTCGGGAGCTTACACCGGGGAGCTGTTTTTT. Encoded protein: CASSLTSGAYTGELFF.

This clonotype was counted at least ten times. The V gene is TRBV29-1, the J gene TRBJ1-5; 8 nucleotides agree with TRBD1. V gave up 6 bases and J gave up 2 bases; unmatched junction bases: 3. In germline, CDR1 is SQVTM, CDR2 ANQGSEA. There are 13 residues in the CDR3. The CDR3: CSVVTGGNQPQHF. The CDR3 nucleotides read TGCAGCGTCGTGACAGGGGGCAATCAGCCCCAGCATTTT. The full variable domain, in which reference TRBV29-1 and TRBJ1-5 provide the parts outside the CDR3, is SAVISQKPSRDICQRGTSLTIQCQVDSQVTMMFWYRQQPGQSLTLIATANQGSEATYESGFVIDKFPISRPNLTFSTLTVSNMSPEDSSIYLCSVVTGGNQPQHFGDGTRLSIL.

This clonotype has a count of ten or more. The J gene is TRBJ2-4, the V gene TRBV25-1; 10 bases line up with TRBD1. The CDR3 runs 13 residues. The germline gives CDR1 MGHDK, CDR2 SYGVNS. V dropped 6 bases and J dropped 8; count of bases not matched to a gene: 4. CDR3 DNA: TGTGCCAGCAGGGGGGACAGGGGACACATTCAGTACTTC. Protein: CASRGDRGHIQYF. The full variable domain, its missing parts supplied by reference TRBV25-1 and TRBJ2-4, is EADIYQTPRYLVIGTGKKITLECSQTMGHDKMYWYQQDPGMELHLIHYSYGVNSTEKGDLSSESTVSRIRTEHFPLTLESARPSHTSQYLCASRGDRGHIQYFGAGTRLSVL.

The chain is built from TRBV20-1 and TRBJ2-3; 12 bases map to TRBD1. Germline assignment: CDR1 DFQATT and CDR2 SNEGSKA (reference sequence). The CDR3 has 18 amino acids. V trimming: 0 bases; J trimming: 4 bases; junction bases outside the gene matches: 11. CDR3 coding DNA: TGCAGTGCTAGAGAAAGAATATGGGACAGGGGGCGCCCAGATACGCAGTATTTT. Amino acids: CSARERIWDRGRPDTQYF.

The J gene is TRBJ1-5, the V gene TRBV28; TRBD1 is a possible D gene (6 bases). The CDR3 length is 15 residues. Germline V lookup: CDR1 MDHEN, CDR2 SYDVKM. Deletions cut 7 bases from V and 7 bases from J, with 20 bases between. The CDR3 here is CASTFSWGANQPQHF. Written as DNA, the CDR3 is TGTGCCAGCACTTTTTCTTGGGGGGCAAACCAGCCCCAGCATTTT.

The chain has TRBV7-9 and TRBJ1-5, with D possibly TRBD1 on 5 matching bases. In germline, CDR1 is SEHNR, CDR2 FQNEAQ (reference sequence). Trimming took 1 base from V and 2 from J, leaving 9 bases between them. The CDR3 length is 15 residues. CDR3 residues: CASSLGGDGNQPQHF. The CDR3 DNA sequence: TGTGCCAGCAGCTTAGGAGGGGACGGCAATCAGCCCCAGCATTTT.

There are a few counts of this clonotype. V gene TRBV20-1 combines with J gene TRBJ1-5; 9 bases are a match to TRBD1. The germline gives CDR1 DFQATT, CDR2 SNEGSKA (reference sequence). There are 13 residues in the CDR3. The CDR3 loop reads CSPQGAGNQPQHF. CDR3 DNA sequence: TGCAGCCCACAGGGGGCTGGCAATCAGCCCCAGCATTTT.

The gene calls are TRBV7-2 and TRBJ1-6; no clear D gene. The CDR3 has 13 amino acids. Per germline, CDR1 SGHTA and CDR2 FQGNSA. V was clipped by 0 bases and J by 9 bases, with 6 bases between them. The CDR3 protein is CASSLARASPLHF. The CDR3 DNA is TGTGCCAGCAGCTTAGCAAGAGCTTCACCCCTCCACTTT.

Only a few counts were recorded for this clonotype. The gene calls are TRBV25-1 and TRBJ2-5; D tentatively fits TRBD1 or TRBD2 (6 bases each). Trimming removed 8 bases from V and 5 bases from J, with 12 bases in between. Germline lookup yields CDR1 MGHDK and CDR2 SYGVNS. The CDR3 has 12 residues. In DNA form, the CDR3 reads TGTGCCAGCGGAAAGGGGGGTGAGACCCAGTACTTC. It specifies CASGKGGETQYF.

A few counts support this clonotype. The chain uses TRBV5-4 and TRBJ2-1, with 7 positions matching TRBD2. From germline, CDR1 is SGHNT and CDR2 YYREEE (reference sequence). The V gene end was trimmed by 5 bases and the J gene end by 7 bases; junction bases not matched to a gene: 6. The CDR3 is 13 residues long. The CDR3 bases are TGTGCCAGCAGGAGCGGGATGAAAAATGAGCAGTTCTTC. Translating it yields CASRSGMKNEQFF.

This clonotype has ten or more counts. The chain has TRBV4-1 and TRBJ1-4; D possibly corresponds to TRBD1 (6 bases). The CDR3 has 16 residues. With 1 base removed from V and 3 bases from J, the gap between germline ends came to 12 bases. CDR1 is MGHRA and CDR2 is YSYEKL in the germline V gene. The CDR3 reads CASSQGQGPANEKLFF. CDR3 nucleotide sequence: TGCGCCAGCAGCCAAGGGCAGGGGCCGGCTAATGAAAAACTGTTTTTT.

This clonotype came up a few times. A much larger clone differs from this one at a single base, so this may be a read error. For the CDR3, the DNA is TGCAGTGCGGGCGCGGAGCGCGCAGATACGCAGTATTTT. Its protein product is CSAGAERADTQYF. This sequence joins TRBV20-1 and TRBJ2-3; D remains ambiguous. The CDR3 sequence is 13 residues long. The germline V gene has CDR1 DFQATT and CDR2 SNEGSKA (reference sequence). V shed 6 bases and J shed 4 bases, with 14 bases lying between them.